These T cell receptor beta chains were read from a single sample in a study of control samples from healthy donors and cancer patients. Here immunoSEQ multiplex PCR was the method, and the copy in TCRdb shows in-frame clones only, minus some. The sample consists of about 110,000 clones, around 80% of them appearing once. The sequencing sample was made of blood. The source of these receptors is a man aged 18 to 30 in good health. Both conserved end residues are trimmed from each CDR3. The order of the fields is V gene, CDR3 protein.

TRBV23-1,ASRPLAF
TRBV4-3,ASSQVPAGPEGMNTEAF
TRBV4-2,ASSPSGDYGTDTQY
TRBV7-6,ASSLVPPTGDTEAF
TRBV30,AWSVEVIGRLAGTQY
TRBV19,ATVGQSNQPQH
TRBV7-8,ASSLVRQGVGEQF
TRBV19,ASRGEGTGVLEAF
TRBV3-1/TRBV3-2,ASSLSSVPRGYT
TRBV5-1,ASTPSLRGAKTQY
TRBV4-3,ASSQTGTGTYTIY
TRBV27,ASSLSSRSEAF
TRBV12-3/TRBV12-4,ASSLGTGELF
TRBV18,ASSPPRGGGDTQY
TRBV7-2,ASSLTRDGAYNEQF
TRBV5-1,ASSLAAGGEGSPLH
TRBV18,ASSPSADYYGYT
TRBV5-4,ASSVGTGSYYGYT
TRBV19,ASSKGTGTGANVLT
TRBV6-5,ASSLGQGLGTQY
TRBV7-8,ASSPPGHLTDTQY
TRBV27,ASTSAPTDTQY
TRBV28,ASRKNAGTGVFFH
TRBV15,ATSPPQGNNYGYT
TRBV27,ASSSAGADTQY
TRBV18,ASSPFGMVGANYGYT
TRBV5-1,ASKKGATGTEAF
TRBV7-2,ASSLVGAGLQPQH
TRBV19,ASGQGGGYGYT
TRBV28,ASSLEGYEQY
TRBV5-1,ASSPVLRQGRNTIY
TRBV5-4,ASSPGVGGGDTQY
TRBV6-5,ASRNLNLNTEAF
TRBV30,AWSVSLVGTGELF
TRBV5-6,ASSLEGGVTDTQY
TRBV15,ATSRGSSGGKYNEQF
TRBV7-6,ASSQTPSGPGANVLT
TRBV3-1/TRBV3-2,ASSQGAEQY
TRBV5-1,ASSLDSYNYGYT
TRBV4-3,ASSQDGSDTQY
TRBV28,ASTGGVYEQY
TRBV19,ASSMILREYEQY
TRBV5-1,ASSHSSVVLGNEKLF
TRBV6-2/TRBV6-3,ASSYSGQGARGYT
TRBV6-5,ASSYSPTEDTEAF
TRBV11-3,ASSGRGPNTGELF
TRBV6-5,ASRPGTLLNQPQH
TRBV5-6,ASSFYGRMNTEAF
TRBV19,ASSIERTSGDTGELF
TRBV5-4,ASSLGGEQF
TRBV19,ASSILLRTEAF
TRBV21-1,ASSKEVWTDRSYNSPLH
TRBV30,AQLGGSGANVLT
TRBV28,ASSLVAQNEKLF
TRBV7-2,ASSFRGARGGYT
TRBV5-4,ASSLGAVGTSNFNEQF
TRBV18,ASSPGTSGDTQF
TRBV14,ASSQVYLHEQF
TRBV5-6,ASSFFTGGTIY
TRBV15,ATSRGGRAGNIQY